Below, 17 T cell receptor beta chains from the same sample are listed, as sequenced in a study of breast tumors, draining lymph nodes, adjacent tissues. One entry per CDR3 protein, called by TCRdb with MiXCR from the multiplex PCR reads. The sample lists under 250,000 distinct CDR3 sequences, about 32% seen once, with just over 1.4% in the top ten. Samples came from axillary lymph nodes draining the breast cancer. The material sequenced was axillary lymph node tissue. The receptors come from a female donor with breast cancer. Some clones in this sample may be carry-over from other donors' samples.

DNA for the CDR3: TGTGCCAGCACCCCGGGACTAAACACCGGGGAGCTGTTTTTT. As protein: CASTPGLNTGELFF. The chain combines TRBV27 with TRBJ2-2; 7 positions agree with TRBD2. This CDR3 is built from 14 residues. After removal of 7 bases from V and 2 bases from J, the junction contained 4 bases not matched to a gene. CDR1 MNHEY and CDR2 SMNVEV come from the germline V gene (reference sequence).

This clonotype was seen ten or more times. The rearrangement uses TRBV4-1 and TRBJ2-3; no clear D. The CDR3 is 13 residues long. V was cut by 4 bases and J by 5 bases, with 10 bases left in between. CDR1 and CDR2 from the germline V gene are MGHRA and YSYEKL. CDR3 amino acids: CASSPPGEDTQYF. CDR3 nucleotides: TGCGCCAGCAGCCCCCCCGGTGAAGATACGCAGTATTTT.

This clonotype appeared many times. The CDR3: CASSSPSGLTDTQYF. The CDR3, as DNA: TGTGCCAGCAGTAGTCCTAGCGGTCTCACAGATACGCAGTATTTT. The rearrangement joins TRBV28 to TRBJ2-3; 7 bases are shared with TRBD2. Germline V gene data show CDR1 as MDHEN and CDR2 as SYDVKM. CDR3 size: 15 residues. V was pared by 5 bases and J by 2 bases, with 7 bases of the junction left unmatched. Drawing the rest from reference TRBV28 and TRBJ2-3, the complete variable domain is DVKVTQSSRYLVKRTGEKVFLECVQDMDHENMFWYRQDPGLGLRLIYFSYDVKMKEKGDIPEGYSVSREKKERFSLILESASTNQTSMYLCASSSPSGLTDTQYFGPGTRLTVL.

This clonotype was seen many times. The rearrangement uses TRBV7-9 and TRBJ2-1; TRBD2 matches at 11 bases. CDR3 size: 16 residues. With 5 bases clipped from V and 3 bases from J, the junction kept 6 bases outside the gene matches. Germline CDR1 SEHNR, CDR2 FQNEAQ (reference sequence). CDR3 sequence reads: CASSPGTSGLYNEQFF. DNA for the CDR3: TGTGCCAGCAGCCCCGGGACTAGCGGCCTCTACAATGAGCAGTTCTTC.

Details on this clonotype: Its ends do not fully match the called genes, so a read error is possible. The CDR3 sequence is CANSLVTANYGYTF. The CDR3 DNA reads as TGCGCCAACAGCTTGGTTACGGCAAACTATGGCTACACCTTC. The V and J genes are TRBV5-1 and TRBJ1-2, with no clear D. Germline CDR1 SGHRS, CDR2 YFSETQ. CDR3 size: 14 residues.

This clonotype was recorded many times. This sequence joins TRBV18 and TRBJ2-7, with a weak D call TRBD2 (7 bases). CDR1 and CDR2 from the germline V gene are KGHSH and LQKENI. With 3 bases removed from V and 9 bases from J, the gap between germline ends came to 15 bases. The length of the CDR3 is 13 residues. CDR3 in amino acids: CASSPGGGPRQYF. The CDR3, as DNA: TGTGCCAGCTCACCGGGAGGGGGGCCGCGGCAGTACTTC.

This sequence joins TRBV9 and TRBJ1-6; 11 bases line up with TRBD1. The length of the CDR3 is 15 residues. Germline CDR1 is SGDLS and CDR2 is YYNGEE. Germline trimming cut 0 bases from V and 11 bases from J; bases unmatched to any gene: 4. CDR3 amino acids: CASSVGTGGTAPLHF. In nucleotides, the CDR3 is TGTGCCAGCAGCGTAGGGACAGGGGGCACGGCACCCCTCCACTTT.

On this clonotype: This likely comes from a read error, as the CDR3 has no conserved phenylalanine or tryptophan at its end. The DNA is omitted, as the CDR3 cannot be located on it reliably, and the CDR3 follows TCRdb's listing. This CDR3 reads CASSPHQG. V gene TRBV7-3 combines with J gene TRBJ1-6. Including both end residues, the CDR3 is 8 amino acids long. Germline V gene data show CDR1 as SGHTA and CDR2 as FQGTGA.

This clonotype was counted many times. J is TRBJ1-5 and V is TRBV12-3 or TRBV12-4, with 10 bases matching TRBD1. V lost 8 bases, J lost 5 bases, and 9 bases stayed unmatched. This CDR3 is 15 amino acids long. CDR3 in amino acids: CASSPFGTGDQPQHF. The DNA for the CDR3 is TGTGCCAGCTCGCCATTCGGGACAGGGGATCAGCCCCAGCATTTT.

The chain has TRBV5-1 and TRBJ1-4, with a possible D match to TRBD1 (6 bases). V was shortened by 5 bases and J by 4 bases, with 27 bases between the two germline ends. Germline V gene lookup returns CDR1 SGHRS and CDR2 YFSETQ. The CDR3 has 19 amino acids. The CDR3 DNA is TGCGCCAGCAGTCCCGTTCGCGAACACCGGGGGCGCGGTAATGAAAAACTGTTTTTT. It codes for CASSPVREHRGRGNEKLFF.

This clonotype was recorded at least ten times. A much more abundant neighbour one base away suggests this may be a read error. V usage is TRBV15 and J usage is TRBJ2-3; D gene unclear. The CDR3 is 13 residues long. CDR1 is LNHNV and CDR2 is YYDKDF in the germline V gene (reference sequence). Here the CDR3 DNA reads TGTGCCACCAACCGAGAAGTCCTAGATGCGCAGTATTTT. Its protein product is CATNREVLDAQYF.

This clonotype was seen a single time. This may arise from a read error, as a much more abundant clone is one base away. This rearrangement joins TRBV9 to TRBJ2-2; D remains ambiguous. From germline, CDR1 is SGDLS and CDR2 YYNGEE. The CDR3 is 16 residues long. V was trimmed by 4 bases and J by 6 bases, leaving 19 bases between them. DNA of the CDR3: TGTGCCAGCAGCCAAAATCCTATGGAACCCGCCGGGGAGCTGTTTTTT. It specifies CASSQNPMEPAGELFF.

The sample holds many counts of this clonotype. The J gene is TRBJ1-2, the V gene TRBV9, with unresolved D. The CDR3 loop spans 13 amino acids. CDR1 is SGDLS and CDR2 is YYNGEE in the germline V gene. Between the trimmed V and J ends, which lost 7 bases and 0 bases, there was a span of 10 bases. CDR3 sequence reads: CASERAANYGYTF. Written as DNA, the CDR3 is TGTGCCAGCGAAAGGGCAGCTAACTATGGCTACACCTTC.

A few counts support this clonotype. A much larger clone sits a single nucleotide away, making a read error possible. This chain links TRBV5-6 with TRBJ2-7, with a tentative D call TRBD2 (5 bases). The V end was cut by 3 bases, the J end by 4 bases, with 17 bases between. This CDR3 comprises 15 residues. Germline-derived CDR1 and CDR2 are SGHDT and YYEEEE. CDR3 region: CASSWGSAGNYEQYF. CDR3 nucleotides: TGTGCCAGCAGCTGGGGTTCGGCGGGTAATTACGAGCAGTACTTC.

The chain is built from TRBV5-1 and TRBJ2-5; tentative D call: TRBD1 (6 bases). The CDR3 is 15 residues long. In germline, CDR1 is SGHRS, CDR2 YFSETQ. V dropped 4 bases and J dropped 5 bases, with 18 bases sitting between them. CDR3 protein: CASSPSQGRHETQYF. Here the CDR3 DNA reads TGCGCCAGCAGCCCCTCACAGGGTAGGCACGAGACCCAGTACTTC.

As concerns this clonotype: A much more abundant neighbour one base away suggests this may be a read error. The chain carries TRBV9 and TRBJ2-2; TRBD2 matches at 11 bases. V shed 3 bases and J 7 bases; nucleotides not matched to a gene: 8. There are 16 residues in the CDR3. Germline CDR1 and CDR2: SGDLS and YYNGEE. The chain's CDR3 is CASSATSGARGGELFF. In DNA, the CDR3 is TGTGCCAGCAGCGCGACTAGCGGGGCGAGGGGCGGGGAGCTGTTTTTT. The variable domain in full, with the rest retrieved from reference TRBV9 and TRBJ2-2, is DSGVTQTPKHLITATGQRVTLRCSPRSGDLSVYWYQQSLDQGLQFLIQYYNGEERAKGNILERFSAQQFPDLHSELNLSSLELGDSALYFCASSATSGARGGELFFGEGSRLTVL.

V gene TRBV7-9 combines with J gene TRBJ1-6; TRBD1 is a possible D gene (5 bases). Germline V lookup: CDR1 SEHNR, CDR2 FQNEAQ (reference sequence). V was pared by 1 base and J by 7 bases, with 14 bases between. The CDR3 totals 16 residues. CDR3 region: CASSLGPGRMNSPLHF. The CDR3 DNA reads TGTGCCAGCAGCTTAGGTCCGGGACGGATGAATTCACCCCTCCACTTT.